This TCR beta chain emerged from a study of blood T cell repertoires in COVID-19. On the study more broadly: Samples of COVID-19 (acute and convalescent) were obtained from the United States, Italy and Spain. PBMCs, B-cell-depleted T cells, or T cells were the source of the cDNA or gDNA that made up the material.

The germline V gene encodes CDR1 SQVTM and CDR2 ANQGSEA. CDR3 length: 12 residues. The junction had 3 bases not matched to a gene; V was cut back by 5 bases and J by 2 bases. In the authors' methods: Amplified reference gene primers provided the basis for estimating nucleated cell counts. Using immunoSEQ multiplex PCR, the repertoire was profiled, and TCRdb retains in-frame clones only, with some absent. V, J and clone size derive from that table, while D and trimming were established from the DNA sequence. The profile covers fewer than 150,000 clones, with around 78% appearing a single time and approximately 11% taken by the ten largest.

The TCR sequence derives from a human donor in a cohort sampled during active COVID-19. The genes are TRBV29-1 and TRBJ2-7; 7 positions match TRBD1. The sample consisted of peripheral blood. CDR3 nucleotides: TGCAGCGTTCGACAGGGTACCTACGAGCAGTACTTC. Translating gives CSVRQGTYEQYF.